What follows is one T cell receptor beta chain and its context. Its matching antigen is unknown. TCR beta libraries were prepared from cDNA with unique molecular identifiers. It was from approximately 0.91 to 9.4 million T cells that 450,000 to 550,000 cDNA molecules came. TCRdb re-analysed the PCR reads in MiXCR, keeping a single row per CDR3 protein. The sample lists 400,000 to 500,000 distinct CDR3 sequences, approximately 39% seen once, with 7.6% in the top ten. The sample belongs to a study of post-analysis software for immune sequencing data. Study overall: Progressive-relapsing, secondary progressive and relapsing-remitting multiple sclerosis were among the disease courses included. Overall study findings and caveats: Samples sharing a preparation batch grouped tightly together when assessed by F measure. For normalized Chao1 diversity, multiple sclerosis patients scored significantly lower than controls did. Compared with controls, patients had more of about 5 TRBV segments, including TRBV5-6, TRBV5-1 and TRBV20-1.

The CDR3 is 14 amino acids. V lost 3 bases, J lost 8 bases, and 16 bases lay in between. Sequenced: blood. The clonotype was recovered from a girl aged 2 to 10 with multiple sclerosis. This chain links TRBV12-3 or TRBV12-4 with TRBJ1-2, with a tentative D call TRBD1 (6 bases). The chain's CDR3 is CASSFPGQSPGYTF. CDR3 DNA sequence: TGTGCCAGCAGTTTTCCGGGACAATCTCCGGGCTACACCTTC.